This TCR beta chain was sequenced in a study of T cell responses to AZD1222 COVID-19 vaccine. Assay: immunoSEQ multiplex PCR; the TCRdb copy retains only in-frame clones and omits some. The data show about 86,000 clones, approximately 85% seen once. Germline V gene data show CDR1 as MRHNA and CDR2 as SNTAGT. Trimming took off 11 bases at V and 6 bases at J, with 13 bases between the two ends. The CDR3 covers 12 residues. Source: peripheral blood, taken on day 0 of AZD1222 vaccination. The V gene is TRBV6-4, the J gene TRBJ1-4; D unclear. The origin of this receptor is an adult in good health. CDR3 DNA: TGTGCCGAATATTGGGTAGATGAAAAACTGTTTTTT. Protein product: CAEYWVDEKLFF.